The entry below describes one T cell receptor (beta chain). This entry comes from a study of control samples from healthy donors and cancer patients. This table comes from immunoSEQ multiplex PCR, and its TCRdb copy is limited to in-frame clones, with some not included. This table has some 110,000 clones, 88% appearing once. The CDR3 is made up of 17 amino acids. V lost 5 bases and J lost 3, with 22 bases in between. Per the germline V gene, CDR1 is MNHNY and CDR2 is SVGAGI (reference sequence). The TCR was taken from a woman aged 70-85 years in good health. The source material was blood. J is TRBJ1-2 and V is TRBV6-6, with D tentatively TRBD1 (5 bases). The CDR3 reads CASSLGAWIGAYYGYTF. The CDR3 DNA reads as TGTGCCAGCAGTCTCGGGGCCTGGATAGGGGCCTACTATGGCTACACCTTC.